This T cell receptor beta chain was sequenced during a study of blood T cell repertoires in COVID-19. The overall study: Samples representing acute and convalescent COVID-19 were sourced from the United States, Italy and Spain. T cells, B-cell-depleted T cells, or PBMCs provided the cDNA or gDNA that served as material.

In germline, CDR1 is SGHTA, CDR2 FQGTGA. Deletions cut 5 bases from V and 1 base from J, with 14 bases between. This CDR3 comprises 15 residues. Per the original methods: Estimates of nucleated cell counts were drawn from the amplification of reference gene primers. Some clones are missing from TCRdb's copy, which holds only in-frame ones; the method was immunoSEQ multiplex PCR. From that table come the V and J calls and clone size; the DNA was used to work out D and trimming. The sample has around 87,000 clones, about nine tenths seen once. The source material was peripheral blood. The chain is built from TRBV7-3 and TRBJ1-1; maybe TRBD1 (6 bases). This receptor was taken from a human donor with active COVID-19. The donor label of this sample is uncertain. In DNA, the CDR3 is TGTGCCAGCAGCATATCCGGGACAAAGAACACTGAAGCTTTCTTT. Amino acids: CASSISGTKNTEAFF.